This T cell receptor (beta chain) stems from a study of cytomegalovirus exposure and HLA in healthy donors. About the research overall: Unique TCRs numbering around 80 million, obtained from HLA-typed donors, made up an early data release. Findings of the study overall: Some public TCRs appeared in many individuals, while most sequences were rare. Some V segments could not be told apart, so they were left out, TRBV6-2 and TRBV6-3 among them. Later genetic work tied a missense DCLRE1C variant to beta-chain V and J trimming.

As regards this clone: The antigen remains undetermined.

The PCR was carried out with 60 Vbeta primers and 13 Jbeta primers. Sequenced by immunoSEQ multiplex PCR; TCRdb stores in-frame clones only, minus some. The sample records around 180,000 clones, around 78% being singletons. The germline V gene has CDR1 SNHLY and CDR2 FYNNEI. The CDR3 has 14 amino acids. The ends lost 4 bases at V and 8 bases at J; junction bases unmatched: 8. The receptor comes from a woman aged 50 to 60 in good health and CMV-seropositive. Sequences were obtained from PBMCs. The V and J genes are TRBV2 and TRBJ1-1; 9 nucleotides agree with TRBD1. The CDR3 DNA sequence: TGTGCCAGCAGTGGTTGGACAGGGGCGGACGAAGCTTTCTTT. Amino acid sequence: CASSGWTGADEAFF.